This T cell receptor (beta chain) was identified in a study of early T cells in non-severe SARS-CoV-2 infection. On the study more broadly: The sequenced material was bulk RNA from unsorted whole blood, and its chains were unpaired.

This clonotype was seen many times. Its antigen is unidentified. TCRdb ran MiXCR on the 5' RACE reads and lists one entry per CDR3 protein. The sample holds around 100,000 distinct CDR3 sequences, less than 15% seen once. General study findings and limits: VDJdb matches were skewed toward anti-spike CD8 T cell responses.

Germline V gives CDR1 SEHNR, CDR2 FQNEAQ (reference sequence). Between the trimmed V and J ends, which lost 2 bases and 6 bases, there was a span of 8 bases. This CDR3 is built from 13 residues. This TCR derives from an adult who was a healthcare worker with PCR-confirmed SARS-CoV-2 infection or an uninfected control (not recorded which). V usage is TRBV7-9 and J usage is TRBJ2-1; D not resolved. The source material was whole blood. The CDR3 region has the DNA TGTGCCAGCAGCTTAACAGACACCAATGAGCAGTTCTTC. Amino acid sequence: CASSLTDTNEQFF.